This T cell receptor (beta chain) is drawn from a study of blood T cell repertoires in COVID-19. In the study overall: PBMCs, B-cell-depleted T cells, or T cells were the source of the cDNA or gDNA that made up the material.

The CDR3 contains 11 residues. The ends were cut back, 4 bases at V and 4 bases at J, with 4 bases in the middle. TCRdb keeps only in-frame clones here, not all; method: immunoSEQ multiplex PCR. Of 200,000 to 250,000 clones in the sample, 80% to 90% are singletons; the top ten hold approximately 20%. The sample comprised peripheral blood. The rearrangement joins TRBV23-1 to TRBJ1-1, with D uncertain. TRBV23-1 is an open reading frame, and its role is uncertain. The TCR originated in a man aged 30 to 45 with active or convalescent COVID-19. The chain's CDR3 is CASSPCTEAFF. The CDR3 nucleotides read TGCGCCAGCAGTCCTTGCACTGAAGCTTTCTTT.